What follows are 20 T cell receptor beta chains derived from one specimen sequenced in a study of PD-L1 blockade in urothelial cancer. TCRdb keeps only in-frame clones here, not all; method: immunoSEQ multiplex PCR. The sample consists of 25,000 to 35,000 clones, roughly 80% of them appearing once. Sample time point: peripheral blood 6 weeks after treatment start. Sample: PBMCs, taken around atezolizumab (anti-PD-L1) treatment. The receptors were sampled from a man in his 70s with urothelial cancer.

The genes are TRBV7-3 and TRBJ1-2; D is possibly TRBD1 (6 bases). V lost 2 bases and J 8 bases, leaving 12 bases between the germline ends. CDR3 length: 13 residues. The V gene's germline CDR1 is SGHTA and CDR2 FQGTGA. CDR3 sequence (DNA): TGTGCCAGCAGCTTACCGGGGGGCGTGGGCTACACCTTC. Its translation is CASSLPGGVGYTF.

The gene calls are TRBV4-1 and TRBJ1-1; the D is unclear. The V gene lost 0 bases and the J gene lost 6 bases, with 14 bases spanning the gap. The CDR3 runs 15 residues. The V gene's germline CDR1 is MGHRA and CDR2 YSYEKL. This chain's CDR3 is CASSQDSREGSEAFF. As DNA, the CDR3 is TGCGCCAGCAGCCAAGATTCCCGGGAAGGATCTGAAGCTTTCTTT.

The chain recombines TRBV4-2 with TRBJ2-5; a possible D gene is TRBD2 (6 bases). Germline-derived CDR1 and CDR2 are LGHNA and YNFKEQ. Between the trimmed V and J ends, which lost 0 bases and 2 bases, there was a span of 13 bases. CDR3 length equals 16 residues. The CDR3 loop reads CASSQDRAGLQETQYF. The CDR3, as DNA: TGTGCCAGCAGCCAAGATCGGGCGGGACTTCAAGAGACCCAGTACTTC.

The rearrangement joins TRBV29-1 to TRBJ2-1; 15 bases line up with TRBD2. This CDR3 spans 14 amino acids. CDR1 and CDR2 (germline): SQVTM, ANQGSEA. V lost 6 bases, J lost 10 bases, and 7 bases stayed unmatched. The CDR3 DNA follows: TGCAGCGTCAGGACTAGCGGGAGGGAATCGGAGCAGTTCTTC. This codes for CSVRTSGRESEQFF.

V and J are TRBV19 and TRBJ1-1; D is perhaps TRBD1 (5 bases). Trimming removed 7 bases at V and 5 bases at J, with 20 bases between. Germline V gene sequence: CDR1 LNHDA, CDR2 SQIVND (reference sequence). This CDR3 has 15 residues. The CDR3 reads CASTYTGGSTTEAFF. The CDR3 DNA reads TGTGCCAGTACATATACTGGGGGGAGTACGACTGAAGCTTTCTTT.

The chain carries TRBV7-2 and TRBJ2-1; D might be TRBD2 (5 bases). The CDR3 runs to 14 residues. The V gene lost 5 bases and the J gene lost 4 bases, with 12 bases spanning the gap. Looked up from germline, CDR1 is SGHTA and CDR2 is FQGNSA. CDR3 loop: CASSPRRGYNEQFF. CDR3 bases: TGTGCCAGCAGCCCCCGACGAGGGTACAATGAGCAGTTCTTC.

The chain joins TRBV7-9 to TRBJ1-1, with D possibly matching TRBD1 (5 bases). From germline, CDR1 is SEHNR and CDR2 FQNEAQ (reference sequence). CDR3 length: 14 residues. V was clipped by 5 bases and J by 6 bases, with 16 bases between them. The CDR3 DNA reads as TGTGCCAGCAGCCCACAGGCGGGGTTGTCTGAAGCTTTCTTT. This gives the protein CASSPQAGLSEAFF.

The J gene is TRBJ2-5, the V gene TRBV4-2; D gene uncertain. Trimming left V 0 bases short and J 3 bases short, with 5 bases between. Per germline, CDR1 LGHNA and CDR2 YNFKEQ. The CDR3 contains 13 residues. As DNA, the CDR3 is TGTGCCAGCAGCCAAGAAACAGAAGAGACCCAGTACTTC. Translating it yields CASSQETEETQYF.

The chain links TRBV11-2 to TRBJ2-3, with 12 bases lining up with TRBD1. J was trimmed by 4 bases and V by 5 bases; bases with no gene match: 10. The CDR3 consists of 17 residues. CDR1 is SGHAT, CDR2 FQNNGV, per germline. The CDR3 loop is CASSVTGGQGAADTQYF. CDR3 sequence (DNA): TGTGCCAGCAGCGTAACGGGGGGACAGGGGGCCGCAGATACGCAGTATTTT.

V gene TRBV9 combines with J gene TRBJ1-2; D is possibly TRBD1 (5 bases). V was trimmed by 3 bases and J by 6 bases, leaving 18 bases between them. The CDR3 length is 15 residues. The germline gives CDR1 SGDLS, CDR2 YYNGEE. CDR3: CASSAGVGLQDGYTF. CDR3 in DNA: TGTGCCAGCAGCGCGGGGGTGGGTCTACAAGATGGCTACACCTTC.

The chain has TRBV5-1 and TRBJ2-7; tentatively, D is TRBD1 (5 bases). Trimming left V 4 bases short and J 0 bases short, with 14 bases between. CDR1 and CDR2 (germline): SGHRS, YFSETQ. This CDR3 has 15 amino acids. CDR3 loop: CASSPQDGSSYEQYF. The CDR3 DNA reads TGCGCCAGCAGCCCACAGGACGGTAGCTCCTACGAGCAGTACTTC.

The rearrangement links TRBV27 to TRBJ1-1; a weak D match, TRBD1 (5 bases). Trimming cost V 2 bases and J 1 base, with 8 bases left between them. The CDR3 is 14 amino acids. CDR1 and CDR2 (germline): MNHEY, SMNVEV (reference sequence). Here the CDR3 DNA reads TGTGCCAGCAGTTTAAGGGGCCCGAACACTGAAGCTTTCTTT. This sequence encodes CASSLRGPNTEAFF.

This clone has more than one count but fewer than ten. The junction shows a germline mismatch at one end, possibly a read error. The J gene is TRBJ2-7, the V gene TRBV29-1; 13 bases match TRBD2. The CDR3 has 15 residues. Germline-derived CDR1 and CDR2 are SQVTM and ANQGSEA. The CDR3 reads CSVEGGLAGDYEQYF. CDR3 DNA sequence: TGCAGCGTCGAAGGCGGACTAGCGGGAGACTACGAGCAGTACTTC.

The gene calls are TRBV7-2 and TRBJ1-1; D uncertain. The CDR3 loop spans 15 amino acids. Germline CDR1 and CDR2: SGHTA and FQGNSA. V lost 6 bases to trimming and J lost 1 base, with 15 bases between them. CDR3 DNA: TGTGCCAGCAGGAAGGGTTCACGGGGGAACACTGAAGCTTTCTTT. It specifies CASRKGSRGNTEAFF.

The V call is TRBV29-1, the J call TRBJ2-3; 7 bases agree with TRBD1. The CDR3 sequence is 16 residues long. V was pared by 1 base and J by 3 bases, with 10 bases of the junction left unmatched. The V gene's germline CDR1 is SQVTM and CDR2 ANQGSEA. The CDR3 region is CSVEGVQGMGTDTQYF. The CDR3 DNA reads as TGCAGCGTTGAAGGGGTACAGGGGATGGGGACAGATACGCAGTATTTT.

The CDR3 spells CASSERTGGNQPQHF. CDR3 DNA: TGTGCCAGCAGTGAGAGGACAGGGGGCAATCAGCCCCAGCATTTT. V and J are TRBV28 and TRBJ1-5; 9 nucleotides match TRBD1. Germline CDR1 and CDR2: MDHEN and SYDVKM. CDR3 length equals 15 residues. V shed 5 bases and J 2 bases; nucleotides not matched to a gene: 4.

CDR3: CASGTSGGEPYEQYF. The DNA of the CDR3 is TGTGCCAGTGGAACTAGCGGAGGGGAACCCTACGAGCAGTACTTC. This sequence joins TRBV6-5 and TRBJ2-7; 8 positions match TRBD2. Germline trimming cut 9 bases from V and 2 bases from J; bases unmatched to any gene: 12. The CDR3 sequence is 15 residues long. CDR1 and CDR2 from the germline V gene are MNHEY and SVGAGI.

The CDR3 loop is CASSWRQGRAYEQYF. CDR3 DNA: TGTGCCAGCAGCTGGAGACAGGGAAGGGCCTACGAGCAGTACTTC. This rearrangement joins TRBV5-6 to TRBJ2-7; 7 bases align to TRBD1. CDR3 length: 15 residues. From germline, CDR1 is SGHDT and CDR2 YYEEEE. Losses at the gene ends were 3 bases for V and 2 bases for J; bases not matched to a gene: 8. The whole variable domain, remainder taken from reference TRBV5-6 and TRBJ2-7, is DAGVTQSPTHLIKTRGQQVTLRCSPKSGHDTVSWYQQALGQGPQFIFQYYEEEERQRGNFPDRFSGHQFPNYSSELNVNALLLGDSALYLCASSWRQGRAYEQYFGPGTRLTVT.

The chain recombines TRBV5-1 with TRBJ2-7; D is possibly TRBD1 (6 bases). CDR1 and CDR2 from the germline V gene are SGHRS and YFSETQ. Trimming took off 0 bases at V and 7 bases at J, with 14 bases between the two ends. The CDR3 is 14 amino acids. The CDR3 coding sequence is TGCGCCAGCAGCTTGGAAGGCAGGGGCGGGGAGCAGTACTTC. Translated, it gives CASSLEGRGGEQYF.

The rearrangement uses TRBV11-3 and TRBJ2-2; 7 bases agree with TRBD2. The V gene's germline CDR1 is SGHNT and CDR2 YENEEA. CDR3 size: 14 residues. With 5 bases clipped from V and 4 bases from J, the junction kept 4 bases outside the gene matches. CDR3 sequence (DNA): TGTGCCAGCAGCCCTAGCGGTCGCACCGGGGAGCTGTTTTTT. Its translation: CASSPSGRTGELFF.